The rows below give T cell receptor beta chains drawn from one sample of a study of blood T cell repertoires in COVID-19. TCRdb keeps only in-frame clones here, not all; method: immunoSEQ multiplex PCR. This sample has 52,000 or so clones, with 65% to 85% found just once. Sequences were obtained from peripheral blood. Receptors originate from a man aged 35 to 55 with acute or convalescent COVID-19. The conserved cysteine and the conserved F or W are not part of the CDR3 here.

j_call v_call cdr3_aa
TRBJ1-5 TRBV10-3 AIRDRGDQPQH
TRBJ1-5 TRBV5-5 ASSLSQANQPQH
TRBJ2-1 TRBV11-2 ASSLPLNEQF
TRBJ1-1 TRBV3-1/TRBV3-2 ASSQEPLGGTEAF
TRBJ2-5 TRBV10-3 AISGERGQY
TRBJ1-2 TRBV2 ASSAQGMPNYGYT
TRBJ1-5 TRBV4-1 ASSQDPGFTAQH
TRBJ1-3 TRBV19 ASSTLIQASGNTIY
TRBJ1-4 TRBV9 ASSGQVTGGRVKLF
TRBJ2-3 TRBV5-4 ASSPPGADTQY
TRBJ2-5 TRBV19 ASSVGLDETQY
TRBJ1-5 TRBV19 ASHRVNQPQH
TRBJ1-2 TRBV25-1 ASTLGTGHYGYT
TRBJ2-5 TRBV9 ASSPRQGGVETQY
TRBJ1-2 TRBV20-1 SASEAGRRHGYT
TRBJ1-3 TRBV11-2 ASRWPGGSGNTIY
TRBJ1-6 TRBV19 ASLGRERNSPLH
TRBJ1-2 TRBV5-1 ASSPRLDNYGYT
TRBJ1-1 TRBV21-1 ASSYKEEGNTEAF
TRBJ1-2 TRBV19 ASSTSRTVNYGYT
TRBJ1-1 TRBV12-5 ASGRGDIFESLEAF
TRBJ1-1 TRBV6-5 ASSFTAYTEAF
TRBJ1-3 TRBV18 ASQPGGGNTIY
TRBJ1-6 TRBV7-9 ASSLYSFWLYSPLH
TRBJ2-3 TRBV7-2 ASSTRRGGTDTQY
TRBJ2-2 TRBV5-1 ASGTGNSGELF
TRBJ2-1 TRBV7-2 ASSVTRDEQF
TRBJ2-5 TRBV18 ASSPPLAGGKTQY
TRBJ1-3 TRBV5-1 ASSPPVPGNTIY
TRBJ1-4 TRBV5-1 ASSLGGRSNEKLF
TRBJ2-2 TRBV6-5 AMRDRNTGELF
TRBJ1-3 TRBV5-1 ASSLEGQGAGNTIY
TRBJ2-2 TRBV7-9 ASSRLGLANTGELF
TRBJ2-3 TRBV19 ASSSSEKDTQY
TRBJ1-2 TRBV15 ATSRDLQRGRGGYT
TRBJ1-1 TRBV13 ASSLLVGRITEAF
TRBJ1-4 TRBV10-2 ASSPNRDRGLF
TRBJ2-7 TRBV19 ASQLSGDTYEQY
TRBJ1-6 TRBV19 ASSMRGNSPLH
TRBJ2-1 TRBV6-5 ASSFLSTRTNEQF
TRBJ1-3 TRBV15 ATQTGGRNTIY
TRBJ2-5 TRBV19 ASSPQSGRATETQY
TRBJ1-1 TRBV10-3 AISDAGLGTEAF
TRBJ1-1 TRBV5-1 ASSLTGSNTEAF